A single sample is the source of the 5 T cell receptor beta chains below, sequenced in a study of Tregs in tolerant kidney transplant recipients. The data were produced by immunoSEQ multiplex PCR, yet TCRdb's version contains in-frame clones alone and is incomplete. The sample contains more than 95,000 clones, around nine tenths of which appear only once. Material: CD4+ T cells from blood. The receptors here all came from a human donor in good health.

The rearrangement links TRBV10-2 to TRBJ2-4; D possibly corresponds to TRBD2 (6 bases). Trimming cost V 3 bases and J 0 bases, with 9 bases left between them. The CDR3 has 15 residues. Germline CDR1 is WSHSY and CDR2 is SAAADI. For the CDR3, the DNA is TGCGCCAGCAGTGACCAGGGACTAGCCAAAAACATTCAGTACTTC. It translates to CASSDQGLAKNIQYF.

The rearrangement joins TRBV20-1 to TRBJ2-1; 10 nucleotides match TRBD2. The germline CDR1 and CDR2 sequences are DFQATT and SNEGSKA (reference sequence). The CDR3 runs to 11 residues. With V trimmed by 6 bases and J by 16 bases, 9 bases remained unmatched. The CDR3 DNA sequence: TGCAGTGCAGCCTCGGGACTAGCGAAATTCTTC. This gives the protein CSAASGLAKFF.

This clone was picked up one time. The V call is TRBV2, the J call TRBJ2-7; 9 positions match TRBD2. The germline gives CDR1 SNHLY, CDR2 FYNNEI. With V trimmed by 6 bases and J by 3 bases, 3 bases remained unmatched. This CDR3 contains 13 residues. In DNA form, the CDR3 reads TGTGCCAGCAGCCGTAGCGGGAGCTACGAGCAGTACTTC. Its protein is CASSRSGSYEQYF.

This clone appeared once. The rearrangement uses TRBV6-1 and TRBJ1-5; the match to TRBD1 covers 8 bases. V was pared by 6 bases and J by 2 bases, with 6 bases of the junction left unmatched. The CDR3 sequence is 15 residues long. Germline V gene sequence: CDR1 MNHNS, CDR2 SASEGT. The CDR3 coding sequence is TGTGCCAGCAGGACAGGGGAAGTGGGCAATCAGCCCCAGCATTTT. Amino acids: CASRTGEVGNQPQHF.

This rearrangement joins TRBV5-1 to TRBJ1-5; 7 bases are shared with TRBD1. After removal of 0 bases from V and 2 bases from J, the junction contained 11 bases not matched to a gene. CDR1 and CDR2 (germline): SGHRS, YFSETQ. This CDR3 region has 18 residues. Here the CDR3 DNA reads TGCGCCAGCAGCTTGGGTAGTCTCGACAGGGCTCGCAATCAGCCCCAGCATTTT. It yields the protein CASSLGSLDRARNQPQHF. The full variable domain, rest sourced from reference TRBV5-1 and TRBJ1-5, is KAGVTQTPRYLIKTRGQQVTLSCSPISGHRSVSWYQQTPGQGLQFLFEYFSETQRNKGNFPGRFSGRQFSNSRSEMNVSTLELGDSALYLCASSLGSLDRARNQPQHFGDGTRLSIL.